A single sample is the source of the 32 T cell receptor beta chains below, sequenced in a study of cytomegalovirus exposure and HLA in healthy donors. Amplification used 60 Vbeta primers and 13 Jbeta primers. Sequencing was performed with immunoSEQ multiplex PCR; in TCRdb, only in-frame clones are kept and a portion is missing. Of roughly 130,000 clones in the sample, roughly two thirds were seen once. Specimen: PBMCs. These receptors were taken from a man aged 30-40 years in good health and CMV-seropositive.

This clone came up once. The chain recombines TRBV7-9 with TRBJ2-1; TRBD2 aligns across 7 bases. CDR1 and CDR2 (germline): SEHNR, FQNEAQ (reference sequence). With V trimmed by 4 bases and J by 15 bases, 21 bases remained unmatched. This CDR3 region has 16 residues. The CDR3 sequence: CASSSPSLAGETSPFF. For the CDR3, the DNA is TGTGCCAGCAGCTCCCCATCCCTGGCGGGAGAAACCTCTCCGTTCTTC.

To note about this clone: The sample holds other DNA sequences that translate to the same CDR3. V and J are TRBV2 and TRBJ1-5, with D possibly being TRBD1 (5 bases). The CDR3 covers 13 residues. V was cut by 7 bases and J by 5 bases, with 12 bases left in between. From germline, CDR1 is SNHLY and CDR2 FYNNEI. CDR3 bases: TGTGCCAGCACACAAGGGGTAGATCAGCCCCAGCATTTT. As protein: CASTQGVDQPQHF.

This clone was found a few times. The rearrangement joins TRBV5-4 to TRBJ1-4, with 7 bases fitting TRBD1. Trimming took 6 bases from V and 7 from J; bases not matched to a gene: 9. CDR1 is SGHNT and CDR2 is YYREEE in the germline V gene (reference sequence). This CDR3 has 14 residues. DNA of the CDR3: TGTGCCAGCACCGCCGGGACAGAGGGTGAAAAACTGTTTTTT. Translated, it gives CASTAGTEGEKLFF.

Note on this clone: Germline and junction disagree at one end, which may indicate a read error. The chain is built from TRBV6-6 and TRBJ2-5, with no clear D. CDR1 is MNHNY, CDR2 SVGAGI, per germline (reference sequence). The CDR3 totals 11 residues. The CDR3 coding sequence is TGTGCCAGCAGTTCGAAGGAGACCCGGTACTTC. Protein sequence: CASSSKETRYF.

This clone was counted a single time. V and J are TRBV4-2 and TRBJ2-7, with 10 bases fitting TRBD2. Trimming removed 4 bases from V and 5 bases from J; junction bases left unmatched: 8. Germline V gives CDR1 LGHNA, CDR2 YNFKEQ. The CDR3 contains 15 residues. The CDR3 spells CASSPSSGSNDEQYF. Here the CDR3 DNA reads TGTGCCAGCAGCCCCTCTAGCGGGAGTAACGACGAGCAGTACTTC.

This clone has only a few counts. The V gene is TRBV6-6, the J gene TRBJ1-1; unclear D gene. Germline V lookup: CDR1 MNHNY, CDR2 SVGAGI (reference sequence). The V end lost 8 bases, the J end lost 8 bases, and 12 bases lay between the germline ends. This CDR3 spans 11 amino acids. CDR3 nucleotides: TGTGCCAGCTCCGACATTCTCGAAGCTTTCTTT. The encoded protein is CASSDILEAFF.

The CDR3 DNA is TGTGCCAGCAGCTCCAACGCAAACACCGAGCAGTACTTC. Protein: CASSSNANTEQYF. The chain recombines TRBV11-3 with TRBJ2-7; D uncertain. Trimming cost V 4 bases and J 6 bases, with 13 bases left between them. CDR3 length equals 13 residues. CDR1 is SGHNT, CDR2 YENEEA, per germline.

V usage is TRBV7-9 and J usage is TRBJ2-1; 9 nucleotides line up with TRBD2. Trimming at V came to 5 bases and at J to 6 bases, leaving 14 bases not matched to a gene. This CDR3 has 17 residues. Germline-derived CDR1 and CDR2 are SEHNR and FQNEAQ (reference sequence). This CDR3 reads CASSPYPLAGSSNEQFF. CDR3 nucleotide sequence: TGTGCCAGCAGCCCGTACCCTCTAGCGGGATCTAGCAATGAGCAGTTCTTC.

The rearrangement links TRBV28 to TRBJ2-7; unclear D gene. V was pared by 10 bases and J by 2 bases, with 24 bases between. The germline V gene has CDR1 MDHEN and CDR2 SYDVKM. This CDR3 is 16 amino acids long. This CDR3 is CATSLPYSFFAYEQYF. The CDR3 region has the DNA TGTGCCACCAGCCTACCCTATAGTTTCTTTGCCTACGAGCAGTACTTC.

This clone has just a few counts. The chain has TRBV5-1 and TRBJ1-2; no reliable D call. The V gene lost 0 bases and the J gene lost 4 bases, with 10 bases spanning the gap. Per germline, CDR1 SGHRS and CDR2 YFSETQ. The CDR3 runs 14 residues. The CDR3 bases are TGCGCCAGCAGCTTGGAAGGCGGTACCTATGGCTACACCTTC. Encoded protein: CASSLEGGTYGYTF.

This chain links TRBV4-3 with TRBJ2-1, with D perhaps matching TRBD1 (8 bases). The V end lost 0 bases, the J end lost 15 bases, and 15 bases lay between the germline ends. The CDR3 loop spans 13 amino acids. Germline CDR1 is LGHNA and CDR2 is YSLEER. Here the CDR3 reads CASSQDRQGRGFF. CDR3 DNA: TGCGCCAGCAGCCAAGACCGACAGGGGAGGGGGTTCTTC.

This chain connects TRBV29-1 to TRBJ1-1; 7 positions match TRBD1. The CDR3 runs 13 residues. V gave up 7 bases and J gave up 1 base; unmatched junction bases: 6. Germline V CDR1 and CDR2: SQVTM, ANQGSEA. In DNA form, the CDR3 reads TGCAGCGGGGGAAGACAGGGGAACACTGAAGCTTTCTTT. This codes for CSGGRQGNTEAFF.

The genes are TRBV12-5 and TRBJ1-2, with 9 bases that match TRBD1. Germline V gene sequence: CDR1 LGHNT, CDR2 FRNRAP. Trimming took 6 bases from V and 5 from J; bases not matched to a gene: 13. The CDR3 spans 16 residues. The chain's CDR3 is CASGYYWDRVVYGYTF. The CDR3 DNA reads TGTGCTAGTGGCTATTATTGGGACAGGGTGGTATATGGCTACACCTTC.

This chain links TRBV29-1 with TRBJ2-7, with D unresolved. The germline V gene has CDR1 SQVTM and CDR2 ANQGSEA. The CDR3 sequence is 10 residues long. V lost 4 bases to trimming and J lost 7 bases, with 8 bases between them. The CDR3 loop is CSVAGSEQYF. CDR3 nucleotide sequence: TGCAGCGTTGCGGGTTCGGAGCAGTACTTC.

In the case of this clone: Within the sample, other DNA sequences also encode this same CDR3. V and J are TRBV18 and TRBJ2-5, with TRBD2 as a possible D gene (5 bases). CDR3 length: 12 residues. Germline V gene lookup returns CDR1 KGHSH and CDR2 LQKENI. The germline V and J ends were trimmed by 2 bases and 5 bases, with 6 bases remaining between them. CDR3 loop: CASSPSGETQYF. The CDR3 DNA reads TGTGCCAGCTCACCATCGGGGGAGACCCAGTACTTC.

This sequence joins TRBV2 and TRBJ2-2, with TRBD1 matching over 9 bases. Germline lookup yields CDR1 SNHLY and CDR2 FYNNEI. V trimming: 4 bases; J trimming: 4 bases; junction bases outside the gene matches: 4. This CDR3 has 15 residues. CDR3 protein: CASSGDRVVTGELFF. The DNA for the CDR3 is TGTGCCAGCAGTGGGGACAGGGTGGTCACCGGGGAGCTGTTTTTT.

The rearrangement links TRBV28 to TRBJ2-2; possibly TRBD1 for D (5 bases). This CDR3 contains 14 residues. V shed 3 bases and J shed 4 bases, with 9 bases lying between them. Germline V gene lookup returns CDR1 MDHEN and CDR2 SYDVKM. CDR3: CASSLQGTTGELFF. CDR3 DNA sequence: TGTGCCAGCAGTTTGCAGGGTACCACCGGGGAGCTGTTTTTT.

The chain combines TRBV29-1 with TRBJ2-7; 12 bases are shared with TRBD1. The CDR3 is 17 amino acids. Germline lookup yields CDR1 SQVTM and CDR2 ANQGSEA. Trimming at V came to 7 bases and at J to 3 bases, leaving 16 bases not matched to a gene. The CDR3 DNA is TGCAGCGCCCTAACCGGGACAGGGGGCCCTCTTAACTACGAGCAGTACTTC. It specifies CSALTGTGGPLNYEQYF.

This chain connects TRBV27 to TRBJ2-1; TRBD1 matches 7 bases. From germline, CDR1 is MNHEY and CDR2 SMNVEV (reference sequence). This CDR3 has 16 amino acids. Trimming at V came to 5 bases and at J to 4 bases, leaving 11 bases not matched to a gene. The CDR3 DNA is TGTGCCAGCAGTCTGTCGAACAGGGGTTGGTACAATGAGCAGTTCTTC. Protein sequence: CASSLSNRGWYNEQFF.

This chain connects TRBV28 to TRBJ2-7; TRBD2 agrees at 8 bases. CDR3 length equals 15 residues. Germline V gene lookup returns CDR1 MDHEN and CDR2 SYDVKM. V dropped 5 bases and J dropped 6; count of bases not matched to a gene: 12. In DNA, the CDR3 is TGTGCCAGCAGTGGAAGGACGGGAGGGCCCCCCGAGCAGTACTTC. Protein: CASSGRTGGPPEQYF. Looking up the rest from reference TRBV28 and TRBJ2-7 gives the full variable domain: DVKVTQSSRYLVKRTGEKVFLECVQDMDHENMFWYRQDPGLGLRLIYFSYDVKMKEKGDIPEGYSVSREKKERFSLILESASTNQTSMYLCASSGRTGGPPEQYFGPGTRLTVT.

By frequency in the sample, this clone is medium-sized. The chain employs TRBV6-4 and TRBJ2-3; tentative D call: TRBD1 (5 bases). The CDR3 loop spans 14 amino acids. V dropped 6 bases and J dropped 2 bases, with 12 bases sitting between them. Germline values: CDR1 MRHNA, CDR2 SNTAGT. CDR3 amino acids: CASRKGVDTDTQYF. The CDR3 nucleotides read TGTGCCAGCAGGAAAGGGGTGGACACAGATACGCAGTATTTT.

The chain employs TRBV9 and TRBJ1-1; no clear D. Trimming stripped 3 bases from V and 6 bases from J, with 15 bases between. Germline V gene data show CDR1 as SGDLS and CDR2 as YYNGEE. The length of the CDR3 is 14 residues. CDR3 bases: TGTGCCAGCAGCGCGAGGGCCGCCACCCCTGAAGCTTTCTTT. Translating it yields CASSARAATPEAFF. The full variable domain, completed using reference TRBV9 and TRBJ1-1, is DSGVTQTPKHLITATGQRVTLRCSPRSGDLSVYWYQQSLDQGLQFLIQYYNGEERAKGNILERFSAQQFPDLHSELNLSSLELGDSALYFCASSARAATPEAFFGQGTRLTVV.

The V and J genes are TRBV11-2 and TRBJ2-7, with 7 bases lining up with TRBD2. Trimming removed 7 bases from V and 5 bases from J; junction bases left unmatched: 23. The CDR3 runs to 18 residues. CDR1 SGHAT and CDR2 FQNNGV come from the germline V gene. The CDR3: CASKPHRGKASGWDEQYF. The CDR3, as DNA: TGTGCCAGCAAACCTCACCGCGGAAAGGCTAGCGGCTGGGACGAGCAGTACTTC.

The chain links TRBV23-1 to TRBJ2-5, with a weak D call TRBD2 (5 bases). TRBV23-1 is recorded as an ORF, its role being uncertain. The CDR3 is 14 amino acids. The V end lost 4 bases, the J end lost 5 bases, and 14 bases lay between the germline ends. In DNA, the CDR3 is TGCGCCAGCAGTCCCAAATACGGGGTCGAGACCCAGTACTTC. This codes for CASSPKYGVETQYF.

This clone was observed once. CDR3 DNA: TGTGCCAGCAGCTCCAGAGCGGACAGGGAGGGAGAAAAACTGTTTTTT. This codes for CASSSRADREGEKLFF. The chain joins TRBV7-9 to TRBJ1-4; TRBD1 agrees at 8 bases. Germline CDR1 SEHNR, CDR2 FQNEAQ (reference sequence). The CDR3 is made up of 16 amino acids. V trimming: 4 bases; J trimming: 8 bases; junction bases outside the gene matches: 12.

The table lists this clone with a few counts. This sequence joins TRBV21-1 and TRBJ2-7; the table's D call, TRBD2, was not checked against the DNA. TRBV21-1 is deemed a pseudogene. The CDR3 has 16 amino acids. This CDR3 reads CASSKGGREGPGEQYF. The DNA of the CDR3 is TGTGCCAGCAGCAAAGGAGGACGGGAGGGCCCGGGCGAGCAGTACTTC.

Only one count was recorded for this clone. This chain links TRBV27 with TRBJ2-1; tentatively, D is TRBD2 (5 bases). The CDR3 loop spans 13 amino acids. V was cut by 0 bases and J by 14 bases, with 14 bases left in between. The germline V gene encodes CDR1 MNHEY and CDR2 SMNVEV (reference sequence). The CDR3 region has the DNA TGTGCCAGCAGTTTATCGAATTCGGGGTTCGAGTTCTTC. Its protein product is CASSLSNSGFEFF.

This sequence joins TRBV11-3 and TRBJ2-1; 9 bases are a match to TRBD2. Trimming removed 1 base from V and 10 bases from J; junction bases left unmatched: 8. The CDR3 has 15 amino acids. In germline, CDR1 is SGHNT, CDR2 YENEEA. Written as DNA, the CDR3 is TGTGCCAGCAGCTTAGGTCTAGCGGGGCACGGGGAGCAGTTCTTC. It translates to CASSLGLAGHGEQFF.

The rearrangement uses TRBV25-1 and TRBJ2-3, with 9 bases identical to TRBD2. This CDR3 contains 17 residues. V was pared by 2 bases and J by 0 bases, with 6 bases of the junction left unmatched. Germline assignment: CDR1 MGHDK and CDR2 SYGVNS. The CDR3 region has the DNA TGTGCCAGCAGTGAACCGCTAAGCGGGAGGAGCACAGATACGCAGTATTTT. Translated: CASSEPLSGRSTDTQYF.

V gene TRBV28 combines with J gene TRBJ2-3; TRBD2 is a possible D gene (5 bases). The CDR3 is made up of 15 amino acids. The germline V gene has CDR1 MDHEN and CDR2 SYDVKM. The V end lost 2 bases, the J end lost 9 bases, and 18 bases lay between the germline ends. CDR3 protein: CASSLKRLAPLTQYF. CDR3 DNA: TGTGCCAGCAGTTTAAAGCGGCTAGCTCCTTTGACGCAGTATTTT.

The chain is built from TRBV7-9 and TRBJ2-1; 9 nucleotides align to TRBD1. The V segment lost 5 bases and the J segment 3 bases; nucleotides outside the gene matches: 8. Germline V gene data show CDR1 as SEHNR and CDR2 as FQNEAQ (reference sequence). CDR3 length: 16 amino acids. The CDR3 region has the DNA TGTGCCAGCAGCAACTTGGACAGGGGCGACTACAATGAGCAGTTCTTC. This codes for CASSNLDRGDYNEQFF.

V usage is TRBV5-1 and J usage is TRBJ1-1; D uncertain. V was clipped by 0 bases and J by 6 bases, with 12 bases between them. Germline CDR1 reads SGHRS; CDR2 reads YFSETQ. CDR3 length: 14 amino acids. CDR3 bases: TGCGCCAGCAGCTTGGCCCGGGGTACCGCTGAAGCTTTCTTT. Translated: CASSLARGTAEAFF. Looking up the rest from reference TRBV5-1 and TRBJ1-1 gives the full variable domain: KAGVTQTPRYLIKTRGQQVTLSCSPISGHRSVSWYQQTPGQGLQFLFEYFSETQRNKGNFPGRFSGRQFSNSRSEMNVSTLELGDSALYLCASSLARGTAEAFFGQGTRLTVV.